The T cell receptor beta chain under discussion was sequenced for a study of T cell responses to AZD1222 COVID-19 vaccine (dated by TCRdb to 2020 to 2023). About the study as a whole: AZD1222 recipients given second doses at about 4 weeks or at about 12 weeks were pooled, since spike-specific TCR depth and breadth were not found to differ between the two schedules. A total of just over 230 trial participants underwent TCR sequencing, of whom 207 had received two doses of AZD1222 and some 26 had received two doses of the MenACWY control vaccine. Trial participants were enrolled into age subgroups of 18-55, 56-69 and 70-plus years, which contained about 150, 27 and 61 TCR-sequenced participants, respectively. General findings and caveats noted by the study authors: Because no samples from the day 14 peak response were available, repertoires could be characterized only after the peak T cell response. Reportedly, close to half of the unique spike-specific TCRs recognized epitopes lying outside the regions that are mutated in the B.1.351 and B.1.1.7 variants. Participants were mostly white British and included more females than males, and it was suggested by the authors that clonal diversity may have been underestimated. The vaccine-associated CD4 TCRs covered the entire spike protein, and the dominant responses fell in regions 160-218 and 743-854. After two AZD1222 doses, both the breadth and the depth of spike-specific TCRs were significantly higher than at day 0 and than in MenACWY recipients. Conclusions about previously exposed vaccinees were limited because only a handful of AZD1222 recipients were SARS-CoV-2 seropositive at baseline. The 56-69-year group was small, and its depth increase did not reach significance, likely because of low power.

Details on this clone: What this receptor recognizes is not known. Base qualities are not at hand, and no much larger clone is one base apart.

The sample's time point, from its label and the paper: baseline before first vaccination. Vaccinee samples came from UK trials COV001 and COV002, including a single-blind randomized controlled phase 2/3 trial of AZD1222 (ChAdOx1 nCoV-19) in healthy adults. For TCRbeta chain sequencing, PBMC samples from trial participants were taken at day 0 and at day 28 after the second dose. The CDR3 regions of human TCRbeta chains were subjected to immunosequencing. Per the original workflow: TCRs in the repertoires were compared against a reference library of SARS-CoV-2-specific TCRs that had been generated with the MIRA antigen-specificity platform. Breadth was defined as the fraction of unique TCRs that were SARS-CoV-2-associated. Depth was defined as the fraction of total T cells that were SARS-CoV-2-associated. Using the MIRA data, every spike-specific TCR was mapped to the spike region that the TCR reacted to and assigned to either a CD4 or a CD8 class. Log10-transformed breadth and depth values were compared by one-way ANOVA with Sidak's multiple comparisons tests. The table was pulled from immuneACCESS by TCRdb, which kept in-frame rearrangements only. Such tables lose some clones; where checked, under half of the loss comes from unresolved V genes, and the rest has no known cause. V and J calls and clone size are given by that table; D and trimming were obtained from the DNA. The sample data list approximately 150,000 clones, and 85% to 90% of these were observed just once. Approximately 1.8% of the sample is held by the ten biggest clonotypes.

The CDR1 and CDR2 encoded by the germline V gene are SGHRS and YFSETQ. V is reduced by 1 base and J by 5 bases, leaving a spacing of 18 bases between them. From the cysteine up to the phenylalanine, the CDR3 has a length of 16 residues. Of all the DNA, just the CDR3 is kept, 48 bases in frame from base 1. This specimen consisted of peripheral blood, obtained on day 0 of AZD1222 vaccination. Rearrangement joined TRBV5-1 to TRBJ2-5, and possibly TRBD2, on 6 matching bases. The TCR was taken from an adult in good health. This receptor carries the CDR3 CASSLNAGGVRETQYF. The DNA sequence is as follows: TGCGCCAGCAGCTTGAACGCGGGCGGGGTAAGGGAGACCCAGTACTTC.